Ten or more counts support the clone carrying this TCR beta chain. Its specificity is unknown. A single record per CDR3 protein comes from TCRdb applying MiXCR to the 5' RACE reads. Of 77,000 or so distinct CDR3 sequences in the sample, 9.4% were seen once. The sample is drawn from a study of neurological immune-mediated disorders. Study-wide points: None of the CDR3 amino acid sequences in expanded clones turned up in more than one subject, which points to private repertoires in all groups.

The sequence was obtained from a man aged 50 to 60 in good health. Sequenced material: PBMCs.

The CDR3 sequence: CASSSGLQFYEQYF. The CDR3 coding sequence is TGCGCCAGCAGCTCGGGACTACAATTCTACGAGCAGTACTTC. V is TRBV5-1 and J is TRBJ2-7, with 7 bases aligning to TRBD2. The CDR3 covers 14 residues. V trimming: 3 bases; J trimming: 3 bases; junction bases outside the gene matches: 6. Germline CDR1 is SGHRS and CDR2 is YFSETQ. The complete variable domain, with remaining parts taken from reference TRBV5-1 and TRBJ2-7, reads KAGVTQTPRYLIKTRGQQVTLSCSPISGHRSVSWYQQTPGQGLQFLFEYFSETQRNKGNFPGRFSGRQFSNSRSEMNVSTLELGDSALYLCASSSGLQFYEQYFGPGTRLTVT.